One sample yielded the 16 T cell receptor beta chains listed below, sequenced in a study of immune evolution from preneoplasia to lung adenocarcinoma (dated by TCRdb to the early 2020s). Receptor amplification or capture employed the immunoSEQ multiplex PCR assay. Drawn from immuneACCESS, this table holds only the in-frame rearrangements with V and J called that TCRdb kept. Clones are partly lost; checked studies trace under half to an unresolved V gene and leave the rest unexplained. The sample yields several thousand clones; over 75% were counted once. Clones ranked in the top ten supply roughly 5.5% of the sample. Material for sequencing was FFPE minimally invasive lung adenocarcinoma tissue. The cell subset or site label, read with the paper, signifies: micro-invasive lung adenocarcinoma (MIA). The source of these receptors is a person aged 65 to 79 with lung adenocarcinoma.

The chain carries TRBV5-6 and TRBJ1-2; TRBD1 agrees at 8 bases. Germline trimming cut 4 bases from V and 4 bases from J; bases unmatched to any gene: 9. The CDR3 contains 15 residues. CDR1 SGHDT and CDR2 YYEEEE come from the germline V gene. The CDR3 DNA reads as TGTGCCAGCAGCCCTCCGGGCAGGGGGCTCTATGGCTACACCTTC. This encodes CASSPPGRGLYGYTF.

V is TRBV2 and J is TRBJ1-6; D might be TRBD1 (6 bases). Per the germline V gene, CDR1 is SNHLY and CDR2 is FYNNEI. V lost 5 bases to trimming and J lost 7 bases, with 12 bases between them. This CDR3 has 14 residues. CDR3 region: CASSPGVRNSPLHF. CDR3 bases: TGTGCCAGCAGTCCAGGGGTACGGAATTCACCCCTCCACTTT.

V is TRBV5-1 and J is TRBJ2-3; TRBD2 matches at 9 bases. The germline V gene has CDR1 SGHRS and CDR2 YFSETQ. The CDR3 loop spans 16 amino acids. J lost 3 bases, V lost 2 bases, and 7 bases had no gene match. The CDR3 DNA sequence: TGCGCCAGCAGCTTACGCGGGGGGGCCGAGACAGATACGCAGTATTTT. It encodes CASSLRGGAETDTQYF. Based on the CDR3 plus reference TRBV5-1 and TRBJ2-3, the full variable domain is KAGVTQTPRYLIKTRGQQVTLSCSPISGHRSVSWYQQTPGQGLQFLFEYFSETQRNKGNFPGRFSGRQFSNSRSEMNVSTLELGDSALYLCASSLRGGAETDTQYFGPGTRLTVL.

The V and J genes are TRBV5-3 and TRBJ2-2; D perhaps matches TRBD2 (6 bases). TRBV5-3 falls under the ORF class, with uncertain function. Trimming removed 4 bases from V and 3 bases from J, with 10 bases in between. This CDR3 has 14 residues. In DNA, the CDR3 is TGTGCCAGAAGCCCCTGGGAGGACACCGGGGAGCTGTTTTTT. Its translation is CARSPWEDTGELFF.

The chain uses TRBV6-5 and TRBJ2-7, with 9 bases identical to TRBD1. Germline CDR1 MNHEY, CDR2 SVGAGI. V dropped 6 bases and J dropped 3; count of bases not matched to a gene: 9. The CDR3 has 15 residues. The CDR3 region is CASSRYTGGLYEQYF. DNA for the CDR3: TGTGCCAGCAGCCGTTATACAGGGGGCCTCTACGAGCAGTACTTC.

This clone was detected only once. The rearrangement links TRBV27 to TRBJ2-1, with D uncertain. In germline, CDR1 is MNHEY, CDR2 SMNVEV (reference sequence). The CDR3 totals 13 residues. Trimming pared 0 bases from V and 7 bases from J, leaving 7 bases between. The CDR3 nucleotides are TGTGCCAGCAGTTTATCGCGCGTAAATGAGCAGTTCTTC. Translated, it gives CASSLSRVNEQFF.

The genes are TRBV7-9 and TRBJ2-5; D gene unclear. Germline-derived CDR1 and CDR2 are SEHNR and FQNEAQ (reference sequence). CDR3 size: 12 residues. Trimming cost V 5 bases and J 5 bases, with 9 bases left between them. CDR3 coding DNA: TGTGCCAGCAGCCCCATGGACGAGACCCAGTACTTC. Its translation: CASSPMDETQYF. Combining the CDR3 with reference TRBV7-9 and TRBJ2-5 gives the whole variable domain DTGVSQNPRHKITKRGQNVTFRCDPISEHNRLYWYRQTLGQGPEFLTYFQNEAQLEKSRLLSDRFSAERPKGSFSTLEIQRTEQGDSAMYLCASSPMDETQYFGPGTRLLVL.

The chain carries TRBV6-1 and TRBJ1-5, with TRBD1 as a possible D gene (6 bases). Germline V gene sequence: CDR1 MNHNS, CDR2 SASEGT. V was shortened by 4 bases and J by 1 base, with 11 bases between the two germline ends. There are 15 residues in the CDR3. The chain's CDR3 is CASSAGGESNQPQHF. CDR3 coding DNA: TGTGCCAGCAGTGCGGGGGGCGAGAGCAATCAGCCCCAGCATTTT.

This chain uses TRBV11-1 with TRBJ2-5; D remains ambiguous. Germline V lookup: CDR1 SGHAT, CDR2 FQDESV (reference sequence). The CDR3 is 14 amino acids. Trimming took 2 bases from V and 3 from J, leaving 10 bases between them. The CDR3 coding sequence is TGTGCCAGCAGCTTAACCTCAACCAAAGAGACCCAGTACTTC. Encoded protein: CASSLTSTKETQYF. The complete variable domain, with remaining parts taken from reference TRBV11-1 and TRBJ2-5, reads EAEVAQSPRYKITEKSQAVAFWCDPISGHATLYWYRQILGQGPELLVQFQDESVVDDSQLPKDRFSAERLKGVDSTLKIQPAELGDSAMYLCASSLTSTKETQYFGPGTRLLVL.

CDR3 in amino acids: CASRRGQSYEQYF. CDR3 nucleotides: TGTGCCAGCAGACGCGGACAGTCCTACGAGCAGTACTTC. The genes are TRBV11-1 and TRBJ2-7; tentative D call: TRBD1 (6 bases). The V gene's germline CDR1 is SGHAT and CDR2 FQDESV (reference sequence). This CDR3 is 13 amino acids long. The V and J ends lost 6 bases and 1 base respectively, with 10 bases between them.

The chain joins TRBV7-6 to TRBJ1-1; D perhaps matches TRBD1 (6 bases). Germline V CDR1 and CDR2: SGHVS, FNYEAQ. V lost 0 bases, J lost 5 bases, and 13 bases lay in between. The CDR3 spans 15 residues. CDR3 nucleotides: TGTGCCAGCAGCTTAGCTGCCAGGGGTAGGACTGAAGCTTTCTTT. It yields the protein CASSLAARGRTEAFF.

V and J are TRBV7-8 and TRBJ1-1; D ambiguous. The CDR3 consists of 12 residues. Trimming stripped 0 bases from V and 11 bases from J, with 10 bases between. Germline V gene lookup returns CDR1 SGHVS and CDR2 FQNEAQ. CDR3 residues: CASSLAGRAAFF. The CDR3 coding sequence is TGTGCCAGCAGCTTAGCGGGCAGAGCTGCTTTCTTT.

This clone was detected only a few times. This CDR3 is also generated by other DNA sequences in the sample. The rearrangement links TRBV7-9 to TRBJ2-3, with D possibly being TRBD1 (5 bases). This CDR3 region has 19 residues. V lost 5 bases and J 0 bases, leaving 24 bases between the germline ends. Germline-derived CDR1 and CDR2 are SEHNR and FQNEAQ (reference sequence). The CDR3 DNA reads as TGTGCCAGCAGCGGGGCCTCAAGGCGTCCCGTAGGGAGCACAGATACGCAGTATTTT. This sequence encodes CASSGASRRPVGSTDTQYF.

The chain recombines TRBV28 with TRBJ2-1, with D unclear. Germline CDR1 MDHEN, CDR2 SYDVKM. CDR3 length equals 16 residues. Trimming removed 0 bases at V and 0 bases at J, with 9 bases between. The CDR3 loop reads CASSLWTAFSYNEQFF. The CDR3 DNA is TGTGCCAGCAGTTTATGGACTGCCTTCTCCTACAATGAGCAGTTCTTC.

V is TRBV10-3 and J is TRBJ1-1; TRBD1 is a possible D gene (5 bases). Germline V gene lookup returns CDR1 ENHRY and CDR2 SYGVKD. Trimming took off 3 bases at V and 2 bases at J, with 13 bases between the two ends. This CDR3 has 15 amino acids. CDR3 bases: TGTGCCATCAGTGATACGGGGCCAGGCAACACTGAAGCTTTCTTT. It yields the protein CAISDTGPGNTEAFF.

The CDR3 protein is CASSQGGNSNQPQHF. In DNA form, the CDR3 reads TGTGCCAGCTCACAGGGGGGGAATAGCAATCAGCCCCAGCATTTT. The gene calls are TRBV18 and TRBJ1-5; a weak D match, TRBD1 (6 bases). The CDR3 contains 15 residues. Germline-derived CDR1 and CDR2 are KGHSH and LQKENI. V was pared by 4 bases and J by 0 bases, with 10 bases between.